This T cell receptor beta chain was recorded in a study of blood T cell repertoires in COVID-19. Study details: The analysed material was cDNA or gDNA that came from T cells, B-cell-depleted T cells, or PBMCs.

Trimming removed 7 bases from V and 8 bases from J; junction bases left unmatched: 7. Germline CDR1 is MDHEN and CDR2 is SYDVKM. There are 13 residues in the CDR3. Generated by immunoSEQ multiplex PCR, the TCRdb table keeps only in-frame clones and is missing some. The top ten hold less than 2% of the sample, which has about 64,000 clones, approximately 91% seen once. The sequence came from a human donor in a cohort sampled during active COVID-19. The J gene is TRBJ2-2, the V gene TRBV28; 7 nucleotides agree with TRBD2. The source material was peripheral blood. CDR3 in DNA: TGTGCCAGCATCAGCGGGGCAGGGGGGGAGCTGTTTTTT. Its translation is CASISGAGGELFF. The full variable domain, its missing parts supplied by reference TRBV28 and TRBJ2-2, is DVKVTQSSRYLVKRTGEKVFLECVQDMDHENMFWYRQDPGLGLRLIYFSYDVKMKEKGDIPEGYSVSREKKERFSLILESASTNQTSMYLCASISGAGGELFFGEGSRLTVL.